These 5 T cell receptor beta chains were all obtained from the same sample, sequenced in a study of shared clonotypes between healthy human individuals. Generated by immunoSEQ multiplex PCR, the TCRdb table keeps only in-frame clones and is missing some. The sample has 850,000 to 1,200,000 clones, about 75% seen once; the top ten hold approximately 1.5%. Sequences were obtained from memory CD4+ T cells sorted from blood. Specified subset: CD45RA-negative fraction. The receptors were gathered from a man aged 18-30 years in good health.

The rearrangement joins TRBV7-9 to TRBJ1-4, with D possibly being TRBD1 (5 bases). CDR1 is SEHNR and CDR2 is FQNEAQ in the germline V gene (reference sequence). Trimming took 5 bases from V and 3 from J, leaving 13 bases between them. CDR3 length equals 15 residues. CDR3 region: CASSPKDTANEKLFF. In DNA, the CDR3 is TGTGCCAGCAGCCCGAAGGACACAGCTAATGAAAAACTGTTTTTT.

This clone was seen only a few times. This chain links TRBV4-1 with TRBJ1-2; no clear D gene. The CDR3 loop spans 15 amino acids. Between the trimmed V and J ends, which lost 4 bases and 3 bases, there was a span of 15 bases. Looked up from germline, CDR1 is MGHRA and CDR2 is YSYEKL. The CDR3 sequence: CASSPVDGRYYGYTF. The CDR3 DNA is TGCGCCAGCAGCCCAGTGGACGGACGGTACTATGGCTACACCTTC.

The rearrangement joins TRBV2 to TRBJ2-5; no clear D gene. V lost 1 base and J 4 bases, leaving 13 bases between the germline ends. The CDR3 extends over 15 amino acids. Looked up from germline, CDR1 is SNHLY and CDR2 is FYNNEI. CDR3 sequence reads: CASSEGTLRRETQYF. The CDR3, as DNA: TGTGCCAGCAGTGAAGGGACCTTAAGGCGAGAGACCCAGTACTTC.

The genes are TRBV7-2 and TRBJ1-1; 7 positions agree with TRBD1. V trimming: 3 bases; J trimming: 7 bases; junction bases outside the gene matches: 5. The germline gives CDR1 SGHTA, CDR2 FQGNSA. This CDR3 spans 13 amino acids. DNA of the CDR3: TGTGCCAGCAGCTTGGGGACAGCTCGTGAAGCTTTCTTT. This codes for CASSLGTAREAFF.

V gene TRBV18 combines with J gene TRBJ2-7, with D tentatively TRBD2 (5 bases). Germline V gene lookup returns CDR1 KGHSH and CDR2 LQKENI. The CDR3 contains 13 residues. Trimming pared 3 bases from V and 1 base from J, leaving 7 bases between. The CDR3 coding sequence is TGTGCCAGCTCACCTAGCGTATCCTACGAGCAGTACTTC. Protein product: CASSPSVSYEQYF. The variable domain in full, with the rest retrieved from reference TRBV18 and TRBJ2-7, is NAGVMQNPRHLVRRRGQEARLRCSPMKGHSHVYWYRQLPEEGLKFMVYLQKENIIDESGMPKERFSAEFPKEGPSILRIQQVVRGDSAAYFCASSPSVSYEQYFGPGTRLTVT.